This T cell receptor beta chain was sequenced in a study of beta chain features in type 1 diabetes. Each sorted population was over 95% pure. The CDR3 consists of 14 residues. Germline assignment: CDR1 SNHLY and CDR2 FYNNEI. With 7 bases clipped from V and 3 bases from J, the junction kept 6 bases outside the gene matches. The whole isolated RNA underwent reverse transcription, so sequencing captured expressed TCRB transcripts. Using immunoSEQ multiplex PCR, the repertoire was profiled, and TCRdb retains in-frame clones only, with some absent. The data show around 140,000 clones, roughly a tenth seen once. Concerning this clone itself: The antigen remains unidentified.

Study findings and constraints: Within the patient group, naive, central memory and Treg TCRB repertoires appeared more similar to each other than within healthy donors.

The clonotype originates from a man between 18 and 29 years old in good health. J is TRBJ2-7 and V is TRBV2; 10 bases agree with TRBD1. Sequenced sample: naive CD4+ T cells from blood. Written as DNA, the CDR3 is TGTGCCAGCACGCGGGGACAGGGGATCTACGAGCAGTACTTC. Translating it yields CASTRGQGIYEQYF.